The 19 T cell receptor beta chains below come from one sample, sequenced in a study of OX40 agonist ivuxolimab in advanced cancers. Only in-frame clones appear in the TCRdb table, and some are missing; sequencing was by immunoSEQ multiplex PCR. The table records approximately 68,000 clones, 86% of them present only once. The sample in question was CD4+ or CD8+ T cells sorted from blood, obtained in a trial of the OX40 agonist ivuxolimab. The receptors stem from an adult with an advanced solid tumor such as melanoma, head and neck, liver or kidney cancer.

This chain joins TRBV19 and TRBJ1-5; D unclear. V dropped 3 bases and J dropped 6 bases, with 12 bases sitting between them. Germline CDR1 is LNHDA and CDR2 is SQIVND (reference sequence). The CDR3 has 14 residues. CDR3 coding DNA: TGTGCCAGTAGTATGGCGCGGTCGTCTCAGCCCCAGCATTTT. Its translation: CASSMARSSQPQHF.

This clone was counted between two and nine times. CDR3 DNA: TGTGCCAGCAGTAAGCAGTACACCGGGGAGCTGTTTTTT. Translation gives CASSKQYTGELFF. The V gene is TRBV6-5, the J gene TRBJ2-2; D is undetermined. The V end lost 5 bases, the J end lost 3 bases, and 7 bases lay between the germline ends. This CDR3 has 13 residues. Germline assignment: CDR1 MNHEY and CDR2 SVGAGI.

The rearrangement joins TRBV5-1 to TRBJ2-5, with 8 bases that match TRBD2. In germline, CDR1 is SGHRS, CDR2 YFSETQ. J lost 2 bases, V lost 0 bases, and 6 bases had no gene match. The CDR3 has 16 residues. The CDR3: CASSLGAGGQQETQYF. The DNA for the CDR3 is TGCGCCAGCAGCTTGGGGGCGGGAGGTCAGCAAGAGACCCAGTACTTC.

J is TRBJ2-2 and V is TRBV11-2, with D perhaps assigned TRBD1 or TRBD2 (6 bases each). The CDR3 runs 17 residues. The germline gives CDR1 SGHAT, CDR2 FQNNGV. V was clipped by 0 bases and J by 4 bases, with 15 bases between them. The CDR3 region has the DNA TGTGCCAGCAGCTTAGATGGGAAGGGGGGCTTCACCGGGGAGCTGTTTTTT. This gives the protein CASSLDGKGGFTGELFF.

V usage is TRBV9 and J usage is TRBJ1-2; possibly TRBD1 for D (5 bases). The V and J ends lost 0 bases and 4 bases respectively, with 16 bases between them. CDR3 length: 16 amino acids. In germline, CDR1 is SGDLS, CDR2 YYNGEE. CDR3 nucleotides: TGTGCCAGCAGCGTAGAGCTCTCGCCAGGGACCTATGGCTACACCTTC. This codes for CASSVELSPGTYGYTF. Drawing the rest from reference TRBV9 and TRBJ1-2, the complete variable domain is DSGVTQTPKHLITATGQRVTLRCSPRSGDLSVYWYQQSLDQGLQFLIQYYNGEERAKGNILERFSAQQFPDLHSELNLSSLELGDSALYFCASSVELSPGTYGYTFGSGTRLTVV.

This clone came up a few times. This sequence joins TRBV5-1 and TRBJ1-1; 8 bases match TRBD1. Looked up from germline, CDR1 is SGHRS and CDR2 is YFSETQ. V dropped 4 bases and J dropped 7; count of bases not matched to a gene: 6. The CDR3 sequence is 13 residues long. In DNA, the CDR3 is TGCGCCAGCAGCCAGACAGGGGAAATTGAAGCTTTCTTT. This sequence encodes CASSQTGEIEAFF.

The V gene is TRBV10-2, the J gene TRBJ1-1; D ambiguous. CDR3 length: 11 amino acids. Trimming cost V 5 bases and J 5 bases, with 6 bases left between them. The germline CDR1 and CDR2 sequences are WSHSY and SAAADI. The CDR3 reads CASSLGTEAFF. DNA of the CDR3: TGCGCCAGCAGTTTAGGGACTGAAGCTTTCTTT.

CDR3 sequence reads: CASSLGRGSSFF. For the CDR3, the DNA is TGTGCCAGCAGCTTGGGGCGGGGGAGTTCTTTCTTT. This chain uses TRBV13 with TRBJ1-1; D may be TRBD1 (5 bases). The germline V and J ends were trimmed by 3 bases and 12 bases, with 14 bases remaining between them. CDR1 is PRHDT and CDR2 is FYEKMQ in the germline V gene (reference sequence). The CDR3 has 12 amino acids.

This clone appeared once. This chain links TRBV28 with TRBJ1-2; D call uncertain. The V end was cut by 1 base, the J end by 8 bases, with 14 bases between. Germline CDR1 MDHEN, CDR2 SYDVKM. The CDR3 is 14 amino acids. This CDR3 reads CASSLSGLSSGYTF. The CDR3 region has the DNA TGTGCCAGCAGTTTATCGGGCCTATCTTCGGGCTACACCTTC.

The chain recombines TRBV7-2 with TRBJ2-7; 7 positions match TRBD1. Germline values: CDR1 SGHTA, CDR2 FQGNSA. This CDR3 spans 12 amino acids. With 5 bases clipped from V and 4 bases from J, the junction kept 2 bases outside the gene matches. The CDR3 DNA reads TGTGCCAGCAGCCCGGGACAGTACGAGCAGTACTTC. Translating it yields CASSPGQYEQYF.

V and J are TRBV5-1 and TRBJ2-7; D not certain. V lost 6 bases and J 4 bases, leaving 26 bases between the germline ends. The CDR3 has 17 amino acids. Germline V gene lookup returns CDR1 SGHRS and CDR2 YFSETQ. The CDR3 DNA is TGCGCCAGCACATACCGGTTAGGGCATCAAAGAAGGTACGAGCAGTACTTC. Its protein product is CASTYRLGHQRRYEQYF.

The chain couples TRBV4-1 to TRBJ1-2; 7 nucleotides align to TRBD1. Germline V lookup: CDR1 MGHRA, CDR2 YSYEKL. The length of the CDR3 is 13 residues. Trimming cost V 1 base and J 4 bases; bases outside gene matches: 0. The CDR3 region is CASSQAGGYGYTF. CDR3 bases: TGCGCCAGCAGCCAAGCAGGGGGCTATGGCTACACCTTC.

The rearrangement joins TRBV5-6 to TRBJ1-1; D gene ambiguous. Germline lookup yields CDR1 SGHDT and CDR2 YYEEEE. Trimming removed 4 bases from V and 6 bases from J, with 13 bases in between. This CDR3 contains 13 residues. The CDR3 loop reads CASSRTAFSEAFF. CDR3 DNA sequence: TGTGCCAGCAGCCGGACGGCTTTCTCTGAAGCTTTCTTT.

V and J are TRBV19 and TRBJ2-5; TRBD2 aligns across 7 bases. The ends lost 5 bases at V and 4 bases at J; junction bases unmatched: 7. The CDR3 has 14 residues. Germline CDR1 and CDR2: LNHDA and SQIVND (reference sequence). The DNA for the CDR3 is TGTGCCAGTAGTCCATCAGCGGGATTAGAGACCCAGTACTTC. Its protein product is CASSPSAGLETQYF.

The chain combines TRBV29-1 with TRBJ2-3, with 10 positions matching TRBD2. After removal of 3 bases from V and 5 bases from J, the junction contained 8 bases not matched to a gene. There are 15 residues in the CDR3. Germline CDR1 SQVTM, CDR2 ANQGSEA. The CDR3 spells CSVDFSSGRGDTQYF. CDR3 bases: TGCAGCGTTGACTTTTCTAGCGGGAGAGGAGATACGCAGTATTTT.

The rearrangement links TRBV6-5 to TRBJ1-2; no clear D gene. The CDR3 spans 14 residues. Germline-derived CDR1 and CDR2 are MNHEY and SVGAGI. V lost 4 bases and J 0 bases, leaving 9 bases between the germline ends. CDR3 bases: TGTGCCAGCAGTTCCGACGGAACTAACTATGGCTACACCTTC. Translated: CASSSDGTNYGYTF.

V and J are TRBV6-4 and TRBJ1-5, with a weak D call TRBD1 (5 bases). Germline loops: CDR1 MRHNA, CDR2 SNTAGT. This CDR3 has 16 residues. V was trimmed by 5 bases and J by 0 bases, leaving 14 bases between them. CDR3 sequence: CASSFFGGFSNQPQHF. For the CDR3, the DNA is TGTGCCAGCAGTTTCTTCGGGGGATTTAGCAATCAGCCCCAGCATTTT.

V usage is TRBV19 and J usage is TRBJ1-5; TRBD1 is a possible D gene (5 bases). Germline CDR1 and CDR2: LNHDA and SQIVND (reference sequence). Trimming removed 5 bases from V and 9 bases from J, with 11 bases in between. The CDR3 is 12 residues long. The CDR3 is CASSYSTGPQHF. In DNA, the CDR3 is TGTGCCAGTAGTTACTCTACAGGGCCCCAGCATTTT. Using reference TRBV19 and TRBJ1-5 for the parts outside the CDR3, the full variable domain is DGGITQSPKYLFRKEGQNVTLSCEQNLNHDAMYWYRQDPGQGLRLIYYSQIVNDFQKGDIAEGYSVSREKKESFPLTVTSAQKNPTAFYLCASSYSTGPQHFGDGTRLSIL.

This clone was counted between two and nine times. The rearrangement links TRBV19 to TRBJ2-4; possibly TRBD1 or TRBD2 for D (5 bases each). V was cut by 2 bases and J by 7 bases, with 12 bases left in between. Looked up from germline, CDR1 is LNHDA and CDR2 is SQIVND (reference sequence). The CDR3 spans 14 residues. This chain's CDR3 is CASSILGEGNIQYF. The CDR3 DNA follows: TGTGCCAGTAGTATACTCGGAGAGGGGAACATTCAGTACTTC.